This T cell receptor (beta chain) was sequenced in a study of T-cell reconstitution after alpha-beta-depleted transplantation in children (dated by TCRdb to 2016 to 2017). General notes on the study: The study quantitatively tracked T-cell immune reconstitution after TCRalphabeta/CD19-depleted allogeneic hematopoietic cell transplantation in children using TCR repertoire profiling.

The intended sense of this specimen's treatment or condition label: allogeneic hematopoietic cell transplantation with graft depleted of TCRalphabeta T cells and CD19 B cells. The children who served as transplant recipients had been given grafts of TCRalphabeta/CD19-depleted allogeneic hematopoietic cells. What the work shows at the level of the full study, not this receptor alone: The high TCRbeta diversity at day 60 in some patients was ascribed to recipient T cells and intrathymic progenitors that had survived conditioning. About two months after transplant, the apparently early recovery of alphabetaT-cell counts reportedly depended on just several hundred clones that had expanded rapidly and came from non-depleted graft cells. Hyperexpanded clone frequencies declined over subsequent months; after one year, T-cell counts and TCRbeta diversity were mostly attributed to newly produced T cells.

The CDR3 runs 13 residues from the cysteine to the phenylalanine. The retained sequence is limited to the CDR3, 39 bases, with the frame set at the first base. Reading the germline V gene gives CDR1 MGHDK and CDR2 SYGVNS. Trimming at the junction amounts to 8 bases on V and 0 bases on J, and the germline ends lie 10 bases apart. The protocol used for the library was PCR. The instrument given in TCRdb is Illumina HiSeq 2500. To normalize quantification of the TCRbeta repertoire, the TCR libraries were built with molecular barcoding that relied on unique molecular identifiers. TCRdb ran its own pipeline on the public reads, namely fastp trimming at Q25 and MiXCR clone calling, and kept in-frame beta chains. CDR3 protein duplicates are merged, each entry listing the most common genes and DNA. The sample table shows about 640,000 distinct CDR3 sequences, and 13% are seen once. Over 2% of the sample lies in the top ten.

This clonotype was observed a handful of times. There is no known antigen for this receptor. One base away there is no much larger clone; base qualities are not given. This sequence uses TRBV25-1 and TRBJ1-1; the D gene is unclear. This receptor was identified in a male patient between 5 and 17 years old who had a stem cell transplant for acute myeloid leukemia, so the T cells may come from the graft donor. Sample: PBMCs, mostly from graft donor cells, taken 360 days after TCRalphabeta/CD19-depleted stem cell transplant. The DNA sequence is as follows: TGTGCCAGCGACCCGGGTATGAACACTGAAGCTTTCTTT. This codes for CASDPGMNTEAFF.